This section outlines one T cell receptor beta chain sequence together with its context. This sample is part of a study of Ad26.COV2.S vaccination and SARS-CoV-2 variants. The method was immunoSEQ multiplex PCR; TCRdb's version includes in-frame clones alone and lacks a portion of them. The sample gives a few hundred thousand clones, 88% of which show up once; approximately 4% is in the top ten. Regarding treatment: approximately 18 received Ad26.COV2.S at low or high dose, single or two shots; several received placebo; per-sample allocation not given. Collection of samples fell on day 63 after the first vaccine or placebo injection. The CDR3 is made up of 19 amino acids.

The chain has TRBV21-1 and TRBJ1-4. TRBV21-1 represents a pseudogene. This specimen was peripheral blood, taken in a trial of Ad26.COV2.S vaccine versus placebo. The sequence was obtained from a person between 18 and 65 years old who received the Ad26.COV2.S COVID-19 vaccine or a placebo. Here the CDR3 reads CASSKGDSGTPFGDEKLFF. For the CDR3, the DNA is TGTGCCAGCAGCAAAGGGGACAGCGGGACCCCTTTCGGTGATGAAAAACTGTTTTTT.